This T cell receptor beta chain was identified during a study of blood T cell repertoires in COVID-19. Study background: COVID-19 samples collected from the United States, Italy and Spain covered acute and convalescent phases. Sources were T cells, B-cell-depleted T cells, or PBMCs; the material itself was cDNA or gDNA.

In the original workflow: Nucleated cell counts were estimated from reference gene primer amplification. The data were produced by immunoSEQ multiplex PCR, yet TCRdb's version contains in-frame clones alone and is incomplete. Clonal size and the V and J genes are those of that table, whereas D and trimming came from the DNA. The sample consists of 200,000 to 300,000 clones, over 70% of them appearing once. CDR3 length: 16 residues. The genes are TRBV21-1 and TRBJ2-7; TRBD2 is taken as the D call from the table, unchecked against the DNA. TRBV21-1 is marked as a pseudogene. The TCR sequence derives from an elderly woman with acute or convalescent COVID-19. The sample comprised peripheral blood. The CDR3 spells CASSTLWRGDSEEQYF. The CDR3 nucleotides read TGTGCCAGCAGCACCTTATGGCGGGGGGATTCGGAAGAGCAGTACTTC.